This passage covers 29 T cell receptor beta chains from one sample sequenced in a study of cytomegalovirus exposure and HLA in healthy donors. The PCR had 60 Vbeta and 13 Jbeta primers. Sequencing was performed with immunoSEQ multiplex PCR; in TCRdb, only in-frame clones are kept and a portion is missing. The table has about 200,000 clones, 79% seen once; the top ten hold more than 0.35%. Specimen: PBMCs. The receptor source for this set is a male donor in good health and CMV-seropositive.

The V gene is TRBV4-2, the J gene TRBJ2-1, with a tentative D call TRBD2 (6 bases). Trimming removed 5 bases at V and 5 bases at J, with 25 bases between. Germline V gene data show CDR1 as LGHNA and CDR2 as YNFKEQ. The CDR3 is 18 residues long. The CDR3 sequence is CASSVGQRILAEDNEQFF. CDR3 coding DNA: TGTGCCAGCAGCGTAGGGCAGCGTATTTTAGCGGAGGACAATGAGCAGTTCTTC.

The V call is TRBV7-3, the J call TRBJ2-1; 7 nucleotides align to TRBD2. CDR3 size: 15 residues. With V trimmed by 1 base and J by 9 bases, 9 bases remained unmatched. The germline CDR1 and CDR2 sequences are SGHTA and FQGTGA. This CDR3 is CASSLIGGSSSEQFF. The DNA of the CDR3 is TGTGCCAGCAGCTTAATTGGCGGGAGCAGCAGTGAGCAGTTCTTC.

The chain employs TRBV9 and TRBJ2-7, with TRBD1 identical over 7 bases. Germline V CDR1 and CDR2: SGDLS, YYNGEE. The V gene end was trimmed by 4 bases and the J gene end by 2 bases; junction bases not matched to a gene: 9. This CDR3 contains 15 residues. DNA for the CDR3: TGTGCCAGCAGCTGGGGGACAGACCCTACCTACGAGCAGTACTTC. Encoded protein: CASSWGTDPTYEQYF.

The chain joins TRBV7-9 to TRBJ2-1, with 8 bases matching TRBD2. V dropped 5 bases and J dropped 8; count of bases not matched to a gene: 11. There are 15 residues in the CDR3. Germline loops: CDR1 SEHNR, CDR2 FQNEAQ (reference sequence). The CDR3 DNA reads TGTGCCAGCAGCACCGGAGTAGCGGGATTCGATGAGCAGTTCTTC. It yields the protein CASSTGVAGFDEQFF.

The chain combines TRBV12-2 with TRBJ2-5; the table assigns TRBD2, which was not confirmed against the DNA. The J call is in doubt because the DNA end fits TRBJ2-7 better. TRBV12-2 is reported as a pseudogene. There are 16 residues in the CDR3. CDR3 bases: TGTGCAAGTCGCTTACCCCCACGGACTGTGACCTACGAGCAGTACTTC. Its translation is CASRLPPRTVTYEQYF.

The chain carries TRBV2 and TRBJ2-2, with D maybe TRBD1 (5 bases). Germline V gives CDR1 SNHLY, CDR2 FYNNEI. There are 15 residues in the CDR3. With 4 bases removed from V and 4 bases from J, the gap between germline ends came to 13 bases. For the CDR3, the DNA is TGTGCCAGCAGTGCAATAGGAAGGGGCACCGGGGAGCTGTTTTTT. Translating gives CASSAIGRGTGELFF.

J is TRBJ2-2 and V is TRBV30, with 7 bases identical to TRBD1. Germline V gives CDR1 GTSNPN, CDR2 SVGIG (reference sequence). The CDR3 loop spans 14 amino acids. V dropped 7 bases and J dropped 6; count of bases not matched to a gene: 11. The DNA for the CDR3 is TGTGCCTCCTCTCAGGGGGAAATCTCCGGGGAGCTGTTTTTT. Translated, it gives CASSQGEISGELFF. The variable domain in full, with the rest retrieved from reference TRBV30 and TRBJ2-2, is SQTIHQWPATLVQPVGSPLSLECTVEGTSNPNLYWYRQAAGRGLQLLFYSVGIGQISSEVPQNLSASRPQDRQFILSSKKLLLSDSGFYLCASSQGEISGELFFGEGSRLTVL.

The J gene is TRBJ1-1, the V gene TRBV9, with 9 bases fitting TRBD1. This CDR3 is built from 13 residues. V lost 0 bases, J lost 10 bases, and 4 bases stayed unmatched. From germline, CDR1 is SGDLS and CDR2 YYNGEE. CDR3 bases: TGTGCCAGCAGCGTAGAACAGGGGGCGGTAGCTTTCTTT. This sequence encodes CASSVEQGAVAFF.

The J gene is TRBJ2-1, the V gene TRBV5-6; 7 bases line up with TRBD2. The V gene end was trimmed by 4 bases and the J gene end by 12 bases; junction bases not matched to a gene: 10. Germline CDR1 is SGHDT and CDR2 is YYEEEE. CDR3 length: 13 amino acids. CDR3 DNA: TGTGCCAGCAGCGAGACGACTAGCAGGTCGCAGTTCTTC. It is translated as CASSETTSRSQFF. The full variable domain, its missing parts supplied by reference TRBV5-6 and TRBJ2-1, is DAGVTQSPTHLIKTRGQQVTLRCSPKSGHDTVSWYQQALGQGPQFIFQYYEEEERQRGNFPDRFSGHQFPNYSSELNVNALLLGDSALYLCASSETTSRSQFFGPGTRLTVL.

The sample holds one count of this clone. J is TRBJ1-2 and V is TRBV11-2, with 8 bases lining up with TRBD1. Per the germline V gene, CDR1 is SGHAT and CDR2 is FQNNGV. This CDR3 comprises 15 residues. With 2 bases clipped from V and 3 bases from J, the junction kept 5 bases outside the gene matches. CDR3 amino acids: CASSLSGQGYYGYTF. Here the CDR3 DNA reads TGTGCCAGCAGCTTATCCGGACAGGGATACTATGGCTACACCTTC.

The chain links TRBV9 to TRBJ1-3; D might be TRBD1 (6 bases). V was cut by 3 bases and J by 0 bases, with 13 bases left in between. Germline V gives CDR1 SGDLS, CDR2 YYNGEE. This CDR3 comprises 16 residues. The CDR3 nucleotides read TGTGCCAGCAGCGGTCAGGGGCTCCTCTCTGGAAACACCATATATTTT. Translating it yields CASSGQGLLSGNTIYF.

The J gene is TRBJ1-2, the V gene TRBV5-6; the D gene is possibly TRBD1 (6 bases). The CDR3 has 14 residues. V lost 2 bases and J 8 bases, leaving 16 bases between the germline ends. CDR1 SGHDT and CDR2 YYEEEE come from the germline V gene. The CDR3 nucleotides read TGTGCCAGCAGCTTCAGGGAGCCACAGGGAGGCTACACCTTC. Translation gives CASSFREPQGGYTF.

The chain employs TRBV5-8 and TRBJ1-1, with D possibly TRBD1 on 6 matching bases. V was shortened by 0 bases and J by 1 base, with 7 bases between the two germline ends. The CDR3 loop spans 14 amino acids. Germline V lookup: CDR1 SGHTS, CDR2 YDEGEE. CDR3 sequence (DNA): TGTGCCAGCAGCTTGGTACAGGGGAACACTGAAGCTTTCTTT. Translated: CASSLVQGNTEAFF. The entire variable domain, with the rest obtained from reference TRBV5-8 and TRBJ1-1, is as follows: EAGVTQSPTHLIKTRGQQATLRCSPISGHTSVYWYQQALGLGLQFLLWYDEGEERNRGNFPPRFSGRQFPNYSSELNVNALELEDSALYLCASSLVQGNTEAFFGQGTRLTVV.

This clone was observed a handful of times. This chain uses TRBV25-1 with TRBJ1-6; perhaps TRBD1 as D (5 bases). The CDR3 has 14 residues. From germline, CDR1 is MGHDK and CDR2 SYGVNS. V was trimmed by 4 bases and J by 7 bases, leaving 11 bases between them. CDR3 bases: TGTGCCAGCAGTGCGGGGGTTCAGAATTCACCCCTCCACTTT. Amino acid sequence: CASSAGVQNSPLHF.

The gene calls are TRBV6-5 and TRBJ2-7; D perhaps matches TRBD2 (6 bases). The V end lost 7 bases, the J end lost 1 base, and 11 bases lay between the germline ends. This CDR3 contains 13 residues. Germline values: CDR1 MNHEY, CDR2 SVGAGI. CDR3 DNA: TGTGCCAGCACCCAACGGGGGTCCTACGAGCAGTACTTC. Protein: CASTQRGSYEQYF.

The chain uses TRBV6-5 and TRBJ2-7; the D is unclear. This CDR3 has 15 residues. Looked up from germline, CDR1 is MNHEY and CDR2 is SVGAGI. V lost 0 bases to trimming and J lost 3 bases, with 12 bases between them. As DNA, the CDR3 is TGTGCCAGCAGTTACTCGGGCGCAGGCAGCTACGAGCAGTACTTC. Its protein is CASSYSGAGSYEQYF.

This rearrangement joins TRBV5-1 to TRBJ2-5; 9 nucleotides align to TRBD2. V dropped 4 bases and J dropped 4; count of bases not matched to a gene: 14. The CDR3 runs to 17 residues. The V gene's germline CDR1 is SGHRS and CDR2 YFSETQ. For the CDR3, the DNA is TGCGCCAGCAGCCCGAGACCCGTTAGCGGGAGAGGAGAGACCCAGTACTTC. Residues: CASSPRPVSGRGETQYF.

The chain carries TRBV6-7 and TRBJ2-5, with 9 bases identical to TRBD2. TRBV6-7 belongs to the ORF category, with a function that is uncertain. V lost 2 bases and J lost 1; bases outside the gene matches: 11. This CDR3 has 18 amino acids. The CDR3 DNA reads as TGTGCCAGCAGTTACGAACAGAATCAGCGGGGGGTCCAAGAGACCCAGTACTTC. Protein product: CASSYEQNQRGVQETQYF.

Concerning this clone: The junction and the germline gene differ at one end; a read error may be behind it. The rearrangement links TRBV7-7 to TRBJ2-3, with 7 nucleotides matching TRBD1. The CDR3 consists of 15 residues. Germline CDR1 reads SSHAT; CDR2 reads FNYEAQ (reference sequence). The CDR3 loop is CASSSQGFGTDTQYF. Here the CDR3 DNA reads TGTGCTAGCAGCTCACAGGGGTTCGGCACAGATACGCAGTATTTT. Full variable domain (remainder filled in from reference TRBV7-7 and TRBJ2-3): GAGVSQSPRYKVTKRGQDVTLRCDPISSHATLYWYQQALGQGPEFLTYFNYEAQPDKSGLPSDRFSAERPEGSISTLTIQRTEQRDSAMYRCASSSQGFGTDTQYFGPGTRLTVL.

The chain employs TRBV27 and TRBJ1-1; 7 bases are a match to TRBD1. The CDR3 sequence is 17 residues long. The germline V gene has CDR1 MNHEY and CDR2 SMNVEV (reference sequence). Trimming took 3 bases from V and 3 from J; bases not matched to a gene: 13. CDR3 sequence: CASSFLAGTAMDTEAFF. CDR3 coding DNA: TGTGCCAGCAGTTTCTTAGCCGGGACAGCCATGGACACTGAAGCTTTCTTT.

The CDR3 sequence is CASSQDPTGEFGHVETQYF. Written as DNA, the CDR3 is TGCGCCAGCAGCCAAGACCCGACAGGGGAGTTTGGTCACGTAGAGACCCAGTACTTC. The chain combines TRBV4-1 with TRBJ2-5, with TRBD1 matching over 8 bases. Per the germline V gene, CDR1 is MGHRA and CDR2 is YSYEKL. CDR3 length: 19 residues. Trimming took 0 bases from V and 4 from J; bases not matched to a gene: 16.

The CDR3 reads CASNPSGRTLYNEQFF. CDR3 coding DNA: TGTGCCAGCAATCCTAGCGGGCGGACCCTATACAATGAGCAGTTCTTC. The chain uses TRBV28 and TRBJ2-1; 8 bases are shared with TRBD2. The CDR3 contains 16 residues. Germline V gene lookup returns CDR1 MDHEN and CDR2 SYDVKM. V shed 7 bases and J 4 bases; nucleotides not matched to a gene: 12.

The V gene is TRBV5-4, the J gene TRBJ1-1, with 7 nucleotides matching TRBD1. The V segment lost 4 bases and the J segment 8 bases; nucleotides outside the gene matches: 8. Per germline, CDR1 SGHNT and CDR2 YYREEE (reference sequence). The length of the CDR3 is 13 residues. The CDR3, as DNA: TGTGCCAGCAGCCACATACAGGGGCGGGAAGCTTTCTTT. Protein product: CASSHIQGREAFF. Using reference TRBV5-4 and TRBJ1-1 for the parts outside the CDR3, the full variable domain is ETGVTQSPTHLIKTRGQQVTLRCSSQSGHNTVSWYQQALGQGPQFIFQYYREEENGRGNFPPRFSGLQFPNYSSELNVNALELDDSALYLCASSHIQGREAFFGQGTRLTVV.

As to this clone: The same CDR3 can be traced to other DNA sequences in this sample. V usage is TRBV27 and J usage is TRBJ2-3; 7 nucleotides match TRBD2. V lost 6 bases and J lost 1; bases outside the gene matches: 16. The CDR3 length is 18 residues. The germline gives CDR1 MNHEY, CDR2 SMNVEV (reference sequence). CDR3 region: CASRIPSTSRWGTDTQYF. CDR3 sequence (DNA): TGTGCCAGCAGGATCCCTTCGACTAGCCGGTGGGGCACAGATACGCAGTATTTT.

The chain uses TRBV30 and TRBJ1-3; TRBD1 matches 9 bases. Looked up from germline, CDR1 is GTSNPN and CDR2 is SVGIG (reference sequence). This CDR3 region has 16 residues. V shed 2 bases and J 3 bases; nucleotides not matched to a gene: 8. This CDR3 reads CAWSRTGDAFGNTIYF. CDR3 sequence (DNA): TGTGCCTGGAGTCGGACAGGGGACGCGTTTGGAAACACCATATATTTT.

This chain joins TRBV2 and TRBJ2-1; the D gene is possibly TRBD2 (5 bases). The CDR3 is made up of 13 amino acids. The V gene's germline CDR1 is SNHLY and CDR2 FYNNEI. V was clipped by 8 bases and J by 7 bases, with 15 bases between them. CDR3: CASRRVVNNEQFF. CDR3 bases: TGTGCCAGCCGGCGGGTGGTCAATAATGAGCAGTTCTTC.

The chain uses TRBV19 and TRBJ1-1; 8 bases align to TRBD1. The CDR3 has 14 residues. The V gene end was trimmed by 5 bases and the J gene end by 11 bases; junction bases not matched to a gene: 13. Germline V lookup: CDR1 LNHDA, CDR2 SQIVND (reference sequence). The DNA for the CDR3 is TGTGCCAGTAGTCCCGGACAGGGACTGGTCTCGGCTTTCTTT. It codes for CASSPGQGLVSAFF.

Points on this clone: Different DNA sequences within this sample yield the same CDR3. In DNA, the CDR3 is TGTGCCAGCTCACCTCCCGGACTAGCGCTTGTTGAGCAGTTCTTC. It specifies CASSPPGLALVEQFF. The V call is TRBV18, the J call TRBJ2-1; 9 bases map to TRBD2. The trim removed 3 bases at V and 9 bases at J, leaving 9 bases unmatched. Germline V gives CDR1 KGHSH, CDR2 LQKENI. There are 15 residues in the CDR3.

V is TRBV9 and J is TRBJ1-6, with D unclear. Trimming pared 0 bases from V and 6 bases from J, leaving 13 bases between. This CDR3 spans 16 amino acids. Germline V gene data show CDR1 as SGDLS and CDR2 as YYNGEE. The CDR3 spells CASSVDVQLVNSPLHF. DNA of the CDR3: TGTGCCAGCAGCGTAGATGTCCAACTCGTTAATTCACCCCTCCACTTT.